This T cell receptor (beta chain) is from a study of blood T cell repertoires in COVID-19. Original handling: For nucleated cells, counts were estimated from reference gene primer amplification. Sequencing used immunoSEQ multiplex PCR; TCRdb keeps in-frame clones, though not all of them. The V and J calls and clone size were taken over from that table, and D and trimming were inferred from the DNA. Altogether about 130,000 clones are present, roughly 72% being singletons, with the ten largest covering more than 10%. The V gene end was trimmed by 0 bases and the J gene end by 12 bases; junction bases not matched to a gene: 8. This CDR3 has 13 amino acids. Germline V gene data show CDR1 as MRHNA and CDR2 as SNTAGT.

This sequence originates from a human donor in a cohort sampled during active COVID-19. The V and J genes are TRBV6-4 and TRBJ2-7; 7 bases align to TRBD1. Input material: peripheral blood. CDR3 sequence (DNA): TGTGCCAGCAGTGACTCGGAGACAGGGACCCCGTACTTC. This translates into CASSDSETGTPYF.